Sequencing of this T cell receptor (beta chain) was carried out in a study of T-cell reconstitution after alpha-beta-depleted transplantation in children. Researchers prepared the TCRbeta library using unique molecular identifiers, the study reports. In TCRdb, the PCR reads were re-called with MiXCR into one record per CDR3 protein. The sample consists of around 300,000 distinct CDR3 sequences, roughly a tenth of them appearing once. This receptor was obtained from a boy under three years old with acute myeloid leukemia, due to receive a stem cell transplant. Here the sequenced sample was PBMCs, taken before TCRalphabeta/CD19-depleted stem cell transplant.

CDR3 nucleotides: TGTGCCAGTAGTATCGGGACAGGGCTGTCACCCCTCCACTTT. Protein sequence: CASSIGTGLSPLHF. The rearrangement links TRBV19 to TRBJ1-6; 9 bases align to TRBD1. Germline loops: CDR1 LNHDA, CDR2 SQIVND (reference sequence). The CDR3 spans 14 residues. Losses at the gene ends were 3 bases for V and 10 bases for J; bases not matched to a gene: 4.